A selection of T cell receptor beta chains follows, all from one sample in a study of CD8 T cells in ankylosing spondylitis. Using its own MiXCR run on the 5' RACE reads, TCRdb lists one record per CDR3 protein. The table records about 300,000 distinct CDR3 sequences, less than 25% of them present only once. The sequenced sample was blood, either unsorted or a sorted T cell fraction (not recorded which). The receptor source for this set is a female donor with ankylosing spondylitis or in good health (not recorded which). Each CDR3 is given with its conserved first and last residue. The D gene is left open where the match is weak. The size of a clone is reported for some rows only, either as once, few or many, or as a class for expanded clones.

V gene	clone size	CDR3 length	D gene	J gene	CDR3 DNA	CDR3 protein
TRBV6-6	few	13	.	TRBJ2-3	TGTGCCAGCAGGGGAAGGGGGGGAGATACGCAGTATTTT	CASRGRGGDTQYF
TRBV20-1	.	13	.	TRBJ2-7	TGCAGTGCTAGCAGGGAGCTGGCCTACGAGCAGTACTTC	CSASRELAYEQYF
TRBV20-1	few	18	TRBD2	TRBJ2-3	TGCAGTGCTAGAGCTGACGGTTTAGCGGGAACTTCCACAGATACGCAGTATTTT	CSARADGLAGTSTDTQYF
TRBV12-3/TRBV12-4	many	14	.	TRBJ1-1	TGTGCCAGCACTCGACAGTTGTTGGGCACTGAAGCTTTCTTT	CASTRQLLGTEAFF
TRBV4-3	.	15	.	TRBJ2-3	TGCGCCAGCAGCCCGGGTGTCCTAAACACAGATACGCAGTATTTT	CASSPGVLNTDTQYF
TRBV5-1	few	13	.	TRBJ2-7	TGCGCCAGCAGCTCCCAGACAGAGGGCAAGCAGTACTTC	CASSSQTEGKQYF
TRBV5-1	.	15	.	TRBJ2-5	TGCGCCAGCAGCTTGGGAGGTCTTTTTGGAGAGACCCAGTACTTC	CASSLGGLFGETQYF
TRBV5-1	many	13	.	TRBJ2-1	TGCGCCAGCAGCTTGGACGGTTACAATGAGCAGTTCTTC	CASSLDGYNEQFF
TRBV30	.	14	.	TRBJ2-5	TGTGCCTGGGGACAGAACAGAGGACAAGAGACCCAGTACTTC	CAWGQNRGQETQYF
TRBV2	.	15	.	TRBJ2-3	TGTGCCAGCAGTTACGATCGACTAGTGACAGATACGCAGTATTTT	CASSYDRLVTDTQYF
TRBV29-1	.	16	TRBD2	TRBJ2-5	TGCAGCGTTCTAGGGGCCTCATCTAGCGGAGGGGAGACCCAGTACTTC	CSVLGASSSGGETQYF
TRBV6-1	.	14	.	TRBJ2-7	TGTGCCAGCAGTGAGCGGCGCCCAGCCTACGAGCAGTACTTC	CASSERRPAYEQYF
TRBV4-2	many	15	TRBD1	TRBJ2-3	TGTGCCAGCAGCCCCGGACAGGGCAACACAGATACGCAGTATTTT	CASSPGQGNTDTQYF
TRBV10-3	.	14	TRBD1	TRBJ1-2	TGTGCCATCAGTGAGGGGACAGGGCGAGATGGCTACACCTTC	CAISEGTGRDGYTF
TRBV4-1	.	16	.	TRBJ2-1	TGCGCCAGCAGCCAAGGACGGGGCGACGGGCGAAATGAGCAGTTCTTC	CASSQGRGDGRNEQFF
TRBV7-3	.	15	.	TRBJ1-1	TGTGCCAGCAGCTTAACCCCCCAGGCGAACACTGAAGCTTTCTTT	CASSLTPQANTEAFF
TRBV7-3	.	15	.	TRBJ2-1	TGTGCCAGCAGCTTAGGCGTGGGCTTGGGGAATGAGCAGTTCTTC	CASSLGVGLGNEQFF
TRBV7-6	many	13	.	TRBJ2-3	TGTGCCAGCAGCCCTTTGTCGGGAGTGACGCAGTATTTT	CASSPLSGVTQYF
TRBV20-1	few	14	TRBD1	TRBJ2-5	TGCAGTGCCATACAGGGGAGCCTCCAAGAGACCCAGTACTTC	CSAIQGSLQETQYF
TRBV6-5	.	15	.	TRBJ1-5	TGTGCCAGCAGTTACGGCGGGGGTCGCAATCAGCCCCAGCATTTT	CASSYGGGRNQPQHF
TRBV6-1	few	13	.	TRBJ2-1	TGTGCCAGCAGGGATGGAGGTGCCAATGAGCAGTTCTTC	CASRDGGANEQFF
TRBV2	few	14	.	TRBJ2-1	TGTGCCAGCAGTGAAGTCCGGGACCCCAATGAGCAGTTCTTC	CASSEVRDPNEQFF
TRBV20-1	many	12	.	TRBJ1-2	TGCAGTGCTAGATCGGGGGGTCGTGGCTACACCTTC	CSARSGGRGYTF
TRBV29-1	.	11	.	TRBJ2-2	TGCAGCGACCCAAGTACCGGGGAGCTGTTTTTT	CSDPSTGELFF
TRBV30	.	11	.	TRBJ2-2	TGTGCCTGGAGTGGAGCCGGGGAGCTGTTTTTT	CAWSGAGELFF
TRBV15	.	15	TRBD1	TRBJ2-5	TGTGCCACCAGCATCCGGGACAGGGGTCAAGAGACCCAGTACTTC	CATSIRDRGQETQYF
TRBV5-5	.	14	TRBD2	TRBJ2-5	TGTGCCAGCAGCCCTCGGGGGGGGTTTGAGACCCAGTACTTC	CASSPRGGFETQYF
TRBV20-1	.	15	.	TRBJ2-1	TGCAGTGCTAGGTTTGGGCGGATTACCTACAATGAGCAGTTCTTC	CSARFGRITYNEQFF
TRBV28	few	15	TRBD2	TRBJ2-1	TGTGCCAGCAGTCGAAGCGGGAGCGCCTACAATGAGCAGTTCTTC	CASSRSGSAYNEQFF
TRBV3-1	.	16	.	TRBJ2-7	TGTGCCAACAGCCAGGGGGGCGGGAGATCGTCCTACGAGCAGTACTTC	CANSQGGGRSSYEQYF
TRBV20-1	.	15	.	TRBJ2-7	TGCAGTGCTAGAGACGCTAGCGTATCCACCTACGAGCAGTACTTC	CSARDASVSTYEQYF
TRBV20-1	.	11	.	TRBJ2-1	TGCACCGCTACTAGTGGCAATGAGCAGTTCTTC	CTATSGNEQFF
TRBV6-6	few	12	.	TRBJ1-2	TGTGCCAGCAGTTTTACCCTTGATGGCTACACCTTC	CASSFTLDGYTF
TRBV29-1	many	13	.	TRBJ1-3	TGCAGCGTTGAACCTGTTAGTGGAAACACCATATATTTT	CSVEPVSGNTIYF
TRBV7-6	few	15	TRBD2	TRBJ2-1	TGTGCCAGCACTCGAAAGGCGGGAGGGCTCAATGAGCAGTTCTTC	CASTRKAGGLNEQFF
TRBV7-2	.	15	TRBD2	TRBJ2-1	TGTGCCAGCAGCTCGCAGGCGGGAGGAGGGAATGAGCAGTTCTTC	CASSSQAGGGNEQFF
TRBV4-3	.	17	TRBD2	TRBJ2-2	TGCGCCAGCAGCCAAGATCCAGCGGGGCAAAAGACCGGGGAGCTGTTTTTT	CASSQDPAGQKTGELFF
TRBV4-2	few	18	.	TRBJ2-1	TGTGCCAGCAGCCTTCAGGGGATCGGGGGTTGGTCCTACAATGAGCAGTTCTTC	CASSLQGIGGWSYNEQFF
TRBV5-1	few	15	.	TRBJ2-2	TGCGCCAGCAGCTTGGAAACTGGGCGGACCGGGGAGCTGTTTTTT	CASSLETGRTGELFF
TRBV6-2/TRBV6-3	.	16	.	TRBJ1-5	TGTGCCAGCACTCAGGAGAGGGGCTCGGCAATACAGCCCCAGCATTTT	CASTQERGSAIQPQHF
TRBV25-1	.	15	.	TRBJ2-7	TGTGCCAGCAGTGAAAATACAGGTACCCCTAACGAGCAGTACTTC	CASSENTGTPNEQYF
TRBV10-3	.	14	.	TRBJ2-1	TGTGCCATCAGCGAAGCGGGTCCCTACAATGAGCAGTTCTTC	CAISEAGPYNEQFF
TRBV12-3/TRBV12-4	.	13	.	TRBJ2-4	TGTGCCAGCAGTTTGTTCGAAACCAACATTCAGTACTTC	CASSLFETNIQYF
TRBV6-1	few	14	TRBD1	TRBJ1-2	TGTGCCAGCAGTGGCGACAGGGAGGCGCTAGGCTACACCTTC	CASSGDREALGYTF
TRBV21-1	once	17	.	TRBJ2-4	TGTGCCAGCAACCCTAAATCGGGCCTTAGGCCCAAAAACATTCAGTACTTC	CASNPKSGLRPKNIQYF
TRBV6-1	.	15	TRBD2	TRBJ2-3	TGTGCCAGCAGACCGGGGACTAGCGGCACAGATACGCAGTATTTT	CASRPGTSGTDTQYF
TRBV28	few	13	TRBD2	TRBJ2-7	TGTGCCAGCAGAGGGACTAGCGAGAACGAGCAGTACTTC	CASRGTSENEQYF
TRBV10-3	.	13	.	TRBJ1-3	TGTGCCATGGCCGGAGGCTCTGGAAACACCATATATTTT	CAMAGGSGNTIYF
TRBV10-3	few	14	.	TRBJ2-1	TGTGCCATCAAGACACCTGGAGCCGGAGGCGAGCAGTTCTTC	CAIKTPGAGGEQFF
TRBV11-2	once	17	TRBD1	TRBJ2-5	TGTGCCAGCAGCCCCTCCACCCCGACAGGGTCTGCCGAGACCCAGTACTTC	CASSPSTPTGSAETQYF
TRBV5-1	.	16	TRBD2	TRBJ2-5	TGCGCCAGCATCTTGGAACCCGGGAGGGCCTGGGAGACCCAGTACTTC	CASILEPGRAWETQYF
TRBV10-3	few	14	.	TRBJ2-7	TGTGCCATCAGTGAGACTAGGGATAACTACGAGCAGTACTTC	CAISETRDNYEQYF
TRBV6-1	.	14	TRBD2	TRBJ2-1	TGTGCCAGCACCATCTCGACTAGCGGCAATGAGCAGTTCTTC	CASTISTSGNEQFF
TRBV6-5	.	13	.	TRBJ1-2	TGTGCCAGCAGTTCCTCGACGTCCTGGGGCTACACCTTC	CASSSSTSWGYTF
TRBV6-2/TRBV6-3	few	15	TRBD2	TRBJ2-1	TGTGCCAGCAGTTACTCAGCGGGAGACTACAATGAGCAGTTCTTC	CASSYSAGDYNEQFF
TRBV9	.	15	TRBD2	TRBJ2-3	TGTGCCAGCAGCCTAAGCGGGAGGCAAGCAGATACGCAGTATTTT	CASSLSGRQADTQYF